This T cell receptor (beta chain) was sequenced for a study of T cells after yellow fever vaccination. Overall study: Each low-cell-number fraction was prepared by means of SMART-Seq v4 Ultra Low Input. Findings and caveats of the study: Just a small share of clonotypes turned up in the CD4 compartment as well as the CD8 compartment. Abundant bulk-population clonotypes could contaminate the FACS-sorted repertoires.

After removal of 6 bases from V and 8 bases from J, the junction contained 11 bases not matched to a gene. The CDR3 is 14 residues long. Germline loops: CDR1 DFQATT, CDR2 SNEGSKA (reference sequence). This clonotype has more than one count but fewer than ten. Its antigen is as yet unknown. It was through 5'RACE template switching that TCR cDNA was made, with a universal primer site and UMIs added. TCRdb called the 5' RACE reads again in MiXCR, with one record for every CDR3 protein. The sample holds 600,000 to 750,000 distinct CDR3 sequences, roughly an eighth seen once. The rearrangement uses TRBV20-1 and TRBJ2-1, with TRBD2 identical over 9 bases. The specimen was PBMCs, collected on the day of the yellow fever booster vaccination. The sequence was collected from a young man who received the YFV17D yellow fever vaccine. CDR3 DNA sequence: TGCAGTGCCTCCGGGACTAGCTATTCTTATGAGCAGTTCTTC. Amino acid sequence: CSASGTSYSYEQFF.